The 18 T cell receptor beta chains reported below all come from one sample, sequenced in a study of neoadjuvant anti-PD-1 for oral cavity cancer. Produced via immunoSEQ multiplex PCR; TCRdb's table is partial and in-frame only. The sample includes 75,000 to 100,000 clones, roughly four fifths seen only once; the top ten take 2.5% to 3.5%. Material: PBMCs, obtained before nivolumab (anti-PD-1) treatment. These receptors originate from a person aged 35-79 years with oral cavity squamous cell carcinoma.

V and J are TRBV6-1 and TRBJ2-2; D is possibly TRBD1 (5 bases). This CDR3 has 15 amino acids. With 0 bases removed from V and 7 bases from J, the gap between germline ends came to 12 bases. The germline V gene encodes CDR1 MNHNS and CDR2 SASEGT. This CDR3 reads CASSEASGLGGELFF. In DNA, the CDR3 is TGTGCCAGCAGTGAAGCGTCAGGGTTAGGCGGGGAGCTGTTTTTT.

The chain uses TRBV2 and TRBJ1-5; D perhaps matches TRBD1 (5 bases). V lost 11 bases and J lost 4, with 15 bases in between. The germline CDR1 and CDR2 sequences are SNHLY and FYNNEI. The CDR3 sequence is 13 residues long. This CDR3 is CAGGLRGNQPQHF. As DNA, the CDR3 is TGTGCCGGAGGCCTTAGGGGTAATCAGCCCCAGCATTTT. Together with reference TRBV2 and TRBJ1-5, the CDR3 gives the full variable domain: EPEVTQTPSHQVTQMGQEVILRCVPISNHLYFYWYRQILGQKVEFLVSFYNNEISEKSEIFDDQFSVERPDGSNFTLKIRSTKLEDSAMYFCAGGLRGNQPQHFGDGTRLSIL.

The chain uses TRBV6-6 and TRBJ2-7; 7 bases line up with TRBD2. This CDR3 has 15 amino acids. CDR1 and CDR2 (germline): MNHNY, SVGAGI (reference sequence). V shed 5 bases and J 0 bases; nucleotides not matched to a gene: 7. The CDR3 loop is CASSGGTTNSYEQYF. CDR3 DNA sequence: TGTGCCAGCAGTGGCGGGACTACCAACTCCTACGAGCAGTACTTC.

Only a few counts were recorded for this clone. The chain recombines TRBV18 with TRBJ2-6; 7 bases are shared with TRBD2. CDR1 and CDR2 from the germline V gene are KGHSH and LQKENI. The trim removed 5 bases at V and 0 bases at J, leaving 4 bases unmatched. The CDR3 is made up of 16 amino acids. CDR3: CASSVAGVSGANVLTF. CDR3 DNA sequence: TGTGCCAGCTCAGTCGCGGGAGTCTCTGGGGCCAACGTCCTGACTTTC.

The rearrangement joins TRBV13 to TRBJ1-1; D unresolved. Trimming pared 2 bases from V and 5 bases from J, leaving 12 bases between. The CDR3 contains 14 residues. Germline V lookup: CDR1 PRHDT, CDR2 FYEKMQ (reference sequence). CDR3 residues: CASSLRKGLTEAFF. The DNA of the CDR3 is TGTGCCAGCAGCTTACGGAAGGGTCTTACTGAAGCTTTCTTT.

A word on this clone: The same CDR3 can be traced to other DNA sequences in this sample. This sequence joins TRBV7-9 and TRBJ1-4; D is uncertain. V dropped 3 bases and J dropped 0 bases, with 8 bases sitting between them. Germline V gene sequence: CDR1 SEHNR, CDR2 FQNEAQ (reference sequence). The CDR3 length is 15 residues. The CDR3 sequence: CASSFPSTTNEKLFF. CDR3 coding DNA: TGTGCCAGCAGCTTCCCCTCAACAACTAATGAAAAACTGTTTTTT. Together with reference TRBV7-9 and TRBJ1-4, the CDR3 gives the full variable domain: DTGVSQNPRHKITKRGQNVTFRCDPISEHNRLYWYRQTLGQGPEFLTYFQNEAQLEKSRLLSDRFSAERPKGSFSTLEIQRTEQGDSAMYLCASSFPSTTNEKLFFGSGTQLSVL.

The chain recombines TRBV7-9 with TRBJ1-1; the D is unclear. The CDR3 length is 11 residues. V was pared by 1 base and J by 6 bases, with 3 bases between. The germline V gene encodes CDR1 SEHNR and CDR2 FQNEAQ (reference sequence). The CDR3 DNA is TGTGCCAGCAGCTTAGACCCTGAAGCTTTCTTT. As protein: CASSLDPEAFF.

CDR3 sequence: CAWSVLGSGRAGNEQFF. The CDR3 nucleotides are TGTGCCTGGAGTGTACTGGGTAGCGGGAGGGCCGGGAATGAGCAGTTCTTC. The rearrangement links TRBV30 to TRBJ2-1; 11 bases align to TRBD2. This CDR3 comprises 17 residues. Germline values: CDR1 GTSNPN, CDR2 SVGIG (reference sequence). V lost 0 bases and J lost 7; bases outside the gene matches: 11.

This clone was seen more than once but under ten times. The chain has TRBV28 and TRBJ1-2; a possible D gene is TRBD1 (5 bases). The V end lost 5 bases, the J end lost 8 bases, and 18 bases lay between the germline ends. Germline CDR1 reads MDHEN; CDR2 reads SYDVKM. The CDR3 is 14 amino acids. The CDR3 DNA follows: TGTGCCAGCAGTCTACTACTTTCAGCAGGGGGCTACACCTTC. It is translated as CASSLLLSAGGYTF.

In DNA form, the CDR3 reads TGTGCCAGCAGCTGGGATGGGGGTAGCAATCAGCCCCAGCATTTT. Translation gives CASSWDGGSNQPQHF. The J gene is TRBJ1-5, the V gene TRBV7-9, with a tentative D call TRBD1 (5 bases). In germline, CDR1 is SEHNR, CDR2 FQNEAQ (reference sequence). The CDR3 is 15 residues long. V was trimmed by 4 bases and J by 0 bases, leaving 10 bases between them.

The chain uses TRBV10-3 and TRBJ1-1; D possibly corresponds to TRBD1 (5 bases). This CDR3 is 16 amino acids long. The germline CDR1 and CDR2 sequences are ENHRY and SYGVKD. V was clipped by 3 bases and J by 0 bases, with 14 bases between them. The CDR3 nucleotides are TGTGCCATCAGTGACCCGGGACTGCTCATGAACACTGAAGCTTTCTTT. Its translation: CAISDPGLLMNTEAFF.

V is TRBV7-6 and J is TRBJ2-7, with D perhaps TRBD1 (5 bases). CDR1 is SGHVS, CDR2 FNYEAQ, per germline. Between the trimmed V and J ends, which lost 4 bases and 6 bases, there was a span of 13 bases. This CDR3 has 13 residues. CDR3 sequence reads: CASSSPPQGEQYF. The CDR3 DNA sequence: TGTGCCAGCAGCTCCCCCCCCCAGGGCGAGCAGTACTTC.

V is TRBV19 and J is TRBJ1-5; D ambiguous. Germline V gene data show CDR1 as LNHDA and CDR2 as SQIVND (reference sequence). The CDR3 contains 17 residues. The ends were cut back, 10 bases at V and 0 bases at J, with 22 bases in the middle. This CDR3 reads CATLPSVGTYSNQPQHF. The CDR3 DNA reads TGTGCCACCTTACCATCTGTCGGTACCTATAGCAATCAGCCCCAGCATTTT.

The chain links TRBV10-2 to TRBJ2-7; maybe TRBD1 (5 bases). The CDR3 contains 14 residues. Trimming cost V 1 base and J 6 bases, with 13 bases left between them. Germline V gene lookup returns CDR1 WSHSY and CDR2 SAAADI. The CDR3 spells CASSEYRTSSEQYF. CDR3 sequence (DNA): TGCGCCAGCAGTGAGTACAGGACGTCAAGCGAGCAGTACTTC.

The chain is built from TRBV29-1 and TRBJ2-3; tentative D call: TRBD2 (5 bases). The length of the CDR3 is 12 residues. Germline V CDR1 and CDR2: SQVTM, ANQGSEA. CDR3 sequence reads: CTGELNTDTQYF. The CDR3 nucleotides read TGCACCGGGGAGCTGAACACAGATACGCAGTATTTT.

The chain couples TRBV6-5 to TRBJ1-1; D not certain. The CDR3 is 15 amino acids. V lost 7 bases and J 0 bases, leaving 15 bases between the germline ends. Germline V gene data show CDR1 as MNHEY and CDR2 as SVGAGI. CDR3 region: CASTLGAVMNTEAFF. The CDR3 nucleotides are TGTGCCAGCACCCTAGGAGCTGTCATGAACACTGAAGCTTTCTTT.

J is TRBJ1-5 and V is TRBV30; D is unclear. The ends were cut back, 1 base at V and 0 bases at J, with 4 bases in the middle. This CDR3 region has 13 residues. Germline CDR1 is GTSNPN and CDR2 is SVGIG (reference sequence). CDR3 protein: CAWSGVSNQPQHF. The DNA of the CDR3 is TGTGCCTGGAGTGGTGTTAGCAATCAGCCCCAGCATTTT.

The V gene is TRBV2, the J gene TRBJ1-1, with 9 bases identical to TRBD1. The length of the CDR3 is 15 residues. The V gene's germline CDR1 is SNHLY and CDR2 FYNNEI. V lost 6 bases, J lost 5 bases, and 10 bases stayed unmatched. This chain's CDR3 is CASSPGQGMRTEAFF. The CDR3 DNA follows: TGTGCCAGCAGCCCCGGACAGGGGATGAGGACTGAAGCTTTCTTT.